The clone carrying this TCR beta chain appeared a single time. TCR beta cDNA was made from around 520 ng total RNA with a constant-region primer. Amplification in three nested multiplex PCR rounds with slightly modified ARM-PCR gave rise to TCR beta libraries. PCR rounds one and two used TRBV1-TRBV30 forward primers with a C-beta reverse primer for 9 to 10 cycles each. MiXCR, applied by TCRdb to the multiplex PCR reads, yields one record per CDR3 protein. The table has 60,000 to 90,000 distinct CDR3 sequences, more than 60% seen once. For each extraction, RNA and DNA were obtained together from roughly 20-30 mg of unsorted bulk tissue. This entry belongs to a study of tumor-infiltrating lymphocytes in primary liver carcinoma. Across the study: Maximum tumor diameters ranged from roughly 4 to 10 cm, stage T1-T3 N0M0.

This CDR3 contains 15 residues. Germline CDR1 and CDR2: DFQATT and SNEGSKA (reference sequence). Trimming took off 3 bases at V and 0 bases at J, with 13 bases between the two ends. The J gene is TRBJ2-3, the V gene TRBV20-1; either TRBD1 or TRBD2 may supply D (5 bases each). The receptor was isolated from a man aged 35 to 55 with primary liver carcinoma and hepatitis B virus infection. The sequencing input was liver tumor tissue from sampling region 4. Subset: tumor region T4, right-lateral pole. The CDR3 region has the DNA TGCAGTGCTAGGCCCATGGGGGTGAGCACAGATACGCAGTATTTT. It translates to CSARPMGVSTDTQYF.